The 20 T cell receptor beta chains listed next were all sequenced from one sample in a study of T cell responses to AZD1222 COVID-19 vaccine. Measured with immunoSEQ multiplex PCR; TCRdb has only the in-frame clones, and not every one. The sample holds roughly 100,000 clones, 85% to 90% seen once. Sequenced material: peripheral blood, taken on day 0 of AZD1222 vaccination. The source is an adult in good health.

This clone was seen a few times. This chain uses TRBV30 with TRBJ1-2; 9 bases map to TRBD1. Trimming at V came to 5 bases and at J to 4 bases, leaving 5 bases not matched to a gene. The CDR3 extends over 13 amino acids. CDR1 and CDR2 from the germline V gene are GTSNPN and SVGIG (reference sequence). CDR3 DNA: TGTGCCTGGGGACAGGGGAAGGGCTATGGCTACACCTTC. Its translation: CAWGQGKGYGYTF.

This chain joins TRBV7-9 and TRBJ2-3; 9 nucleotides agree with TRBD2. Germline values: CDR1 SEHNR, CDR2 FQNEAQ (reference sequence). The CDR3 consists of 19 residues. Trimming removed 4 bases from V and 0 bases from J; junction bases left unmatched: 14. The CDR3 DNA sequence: TGTGCCAGCAGCTCGAGGACTAGCGCCCCCGACCCTAGCACAGATACGCAGTATTTT. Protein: CASSSRTSAPDPSTDTQYF.

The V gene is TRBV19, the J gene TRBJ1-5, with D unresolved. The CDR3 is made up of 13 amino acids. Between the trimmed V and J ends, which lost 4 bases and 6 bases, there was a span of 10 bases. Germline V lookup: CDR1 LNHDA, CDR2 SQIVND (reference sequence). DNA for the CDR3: TGTGCCAGTAGTAATTTTCTGGGTCAGCCCCAGCATTTT. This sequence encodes CASSNFLGQPQHF.

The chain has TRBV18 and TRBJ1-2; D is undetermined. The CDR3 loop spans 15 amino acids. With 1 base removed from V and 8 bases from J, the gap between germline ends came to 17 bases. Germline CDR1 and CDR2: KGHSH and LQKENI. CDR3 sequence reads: CASSPLNLEDAGYTF. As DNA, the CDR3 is TGTGCCAGCTCACCACTTAACCTTGAGGACGCAGGCTACACCTTC.

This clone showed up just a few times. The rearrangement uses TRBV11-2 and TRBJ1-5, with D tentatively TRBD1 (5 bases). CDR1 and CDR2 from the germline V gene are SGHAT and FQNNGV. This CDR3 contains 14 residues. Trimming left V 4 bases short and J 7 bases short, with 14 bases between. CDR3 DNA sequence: TGTGCCAGCAGCTCTAGTCAGGCAGGGCAGCCCCAGCATTTT. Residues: CASSSSQAGQPQHF.

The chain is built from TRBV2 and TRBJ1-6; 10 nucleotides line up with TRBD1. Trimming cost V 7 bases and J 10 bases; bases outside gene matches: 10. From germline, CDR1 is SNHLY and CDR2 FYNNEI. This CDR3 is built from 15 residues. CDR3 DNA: TGTGCCAGCACCTCGCCGGGGGACAGGGGATCACCCCTCCACTTT. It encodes CASTSPGDRGSPLHF.

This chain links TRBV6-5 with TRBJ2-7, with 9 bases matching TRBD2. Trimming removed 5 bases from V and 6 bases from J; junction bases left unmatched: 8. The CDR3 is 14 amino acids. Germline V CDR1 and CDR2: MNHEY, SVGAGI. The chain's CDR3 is CASSTGTSMREQYF. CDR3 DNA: TGTGCCAGCAGTACCGGGACTAGCATGCGCGAGCAGTACTTC.

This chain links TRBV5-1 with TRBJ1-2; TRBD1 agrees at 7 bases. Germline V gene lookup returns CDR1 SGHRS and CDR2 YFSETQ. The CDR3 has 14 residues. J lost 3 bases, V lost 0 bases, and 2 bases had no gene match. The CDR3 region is CASSLDRGDYGYTF. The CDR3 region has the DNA TGCGCCAGCAGCTTGGACAGGGGAGACTATGGCTACACCTTC.

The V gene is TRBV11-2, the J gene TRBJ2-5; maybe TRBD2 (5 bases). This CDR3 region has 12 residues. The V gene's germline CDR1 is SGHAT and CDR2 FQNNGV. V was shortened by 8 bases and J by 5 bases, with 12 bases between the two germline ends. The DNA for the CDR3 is TGTGCCAGCGGGAGCTTGTGGGAGACCCAGTACTTC. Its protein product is CASGSLWETQYF. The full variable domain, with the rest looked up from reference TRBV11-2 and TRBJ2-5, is EAGVAQSPRYKIIEKRQSVAFWCNPISGHATLYWYQQILGQGPKLLIQFQNNGVVDDSQLPKDRFSAERLKGVDSTLKIQPAKLEDSAVYLCASGSLWETQYFGPGTRLLVL.

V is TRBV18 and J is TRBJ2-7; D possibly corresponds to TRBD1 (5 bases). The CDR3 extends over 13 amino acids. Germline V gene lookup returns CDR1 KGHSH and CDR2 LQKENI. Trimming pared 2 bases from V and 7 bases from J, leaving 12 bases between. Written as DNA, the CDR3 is TGTGCCAGCTCACCAAGTAGGCAGGGTGAGCAGTACTTC. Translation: CASSPSRQGEQYF.

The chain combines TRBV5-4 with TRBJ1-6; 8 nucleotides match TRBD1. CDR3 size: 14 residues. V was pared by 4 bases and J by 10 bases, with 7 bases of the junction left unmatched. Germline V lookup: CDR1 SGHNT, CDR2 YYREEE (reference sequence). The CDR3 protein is CASSPTGVKSPLHF. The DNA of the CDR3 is TGTGCCAGCAGCCCGACAGGGGTAAAATCACCCCTCCACTTT.

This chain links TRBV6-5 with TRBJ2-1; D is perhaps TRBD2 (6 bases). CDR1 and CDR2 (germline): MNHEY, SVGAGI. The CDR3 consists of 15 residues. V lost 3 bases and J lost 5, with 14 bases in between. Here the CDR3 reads CASSYRGMGHNEQFF. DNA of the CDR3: TGTGCCAGCAGTTATCGGGGGATGGGGCACAATGAGCAGTTCTTC.

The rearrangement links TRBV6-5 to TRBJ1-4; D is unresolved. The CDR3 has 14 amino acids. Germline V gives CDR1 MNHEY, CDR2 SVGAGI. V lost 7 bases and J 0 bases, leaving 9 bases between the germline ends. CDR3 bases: TGTGCCAGCAAAGGCCCTGCAACTAATGAAAAACTGTTTTTT. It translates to CASKGPATNEKLFF.

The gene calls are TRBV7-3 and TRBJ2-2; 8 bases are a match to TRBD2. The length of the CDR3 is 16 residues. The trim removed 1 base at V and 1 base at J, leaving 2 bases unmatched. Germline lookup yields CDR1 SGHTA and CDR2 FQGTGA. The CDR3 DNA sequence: TGTGCCAGCAGCTTAAACAGCGGGGGGAACACCGGGGAGCTGTTTTTT. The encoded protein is CASSLNSGGNTGELFF.

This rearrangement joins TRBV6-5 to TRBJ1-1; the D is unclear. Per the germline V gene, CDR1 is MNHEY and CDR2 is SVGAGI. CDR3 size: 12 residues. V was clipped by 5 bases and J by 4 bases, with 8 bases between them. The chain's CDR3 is CASSHGLTEAFF. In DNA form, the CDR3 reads TGTGCCAGCAGTCACGGACTCACTGAAGCTTTCTTT.

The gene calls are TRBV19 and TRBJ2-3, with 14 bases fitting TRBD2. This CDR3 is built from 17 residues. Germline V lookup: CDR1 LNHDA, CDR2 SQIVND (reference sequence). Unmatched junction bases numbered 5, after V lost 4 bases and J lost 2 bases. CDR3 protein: CASSRLAGGPNTDTQYF. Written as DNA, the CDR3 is TGTGCCAGTAGTAGACTAGCGGGGGGGCCTAACACAGATACGCAGTATTTT.

CDR3 residues: CASSVDPGDIDNEQFF. The CDR3 region has the DNA TGTGCCAGCAGTGTGGATCCCGGGGATATAGACAATGAGCAGTTCTTC. This rearrangement joins TRBV6-1 to TRBJ2-1; D may be TRBD2 (5 bases). CDR1 is MNHNS, CDR2 SASEGT, per germline. Trimming shortened V by 4 bases and J by 5 bases, and 18 bases separated the two germline ends. The CDR3 is 16 amino acids.

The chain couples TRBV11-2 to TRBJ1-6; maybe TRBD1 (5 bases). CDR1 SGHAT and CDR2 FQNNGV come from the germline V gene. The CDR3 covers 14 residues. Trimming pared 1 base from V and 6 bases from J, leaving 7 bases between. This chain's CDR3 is CASSLADSNSPLHF. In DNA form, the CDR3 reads TGTGCCAGCAGCTTAGCCGACAGTAATTCACCCCTCCACTTT. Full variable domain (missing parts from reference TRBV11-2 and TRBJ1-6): EAGVAQSPRYKIIEKRQSVAFWCNPISGHATLYWYQQILGQGPKLLIQFQNNGVVDDSQLPKDRFSAERLKGVDSTLKIQPAKLEDSAVYLCASSLADSNSPLHFGNGTRLTVT.

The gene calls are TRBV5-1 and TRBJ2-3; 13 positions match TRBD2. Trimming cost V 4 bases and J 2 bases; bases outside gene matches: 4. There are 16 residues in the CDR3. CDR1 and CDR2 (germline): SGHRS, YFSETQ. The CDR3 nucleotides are TGCGCCAGCAGCGACGGGACTAGCGGGAACACAGATACGCAGTATTTT. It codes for CASSDGTSGNTDTQYF.

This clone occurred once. The CDR3 protein is CASCPDRAAYEQYF. CDR3 in DNA: TGCGCCAGCTGCCCGGACAGGGCGGCCTACGAGCAGTACTTC. The V and J genes are TRBV5-1 and TRBJ2-7, with 8 bases that match TRBD1. After removal of 7 bases from V and 2 bases from J, the junction contained 8 bases not matched to a gene. The CDR3 is 14 amino acids. Germline CDR1 reads SGHRS; CDR2 reads YFSETQ.